The 9 T cell receptor beta chains presented below share a single source sample, sequenced in a study of T-cell memory formation after mild COVID-19 listed by TCRdb under 2021. Libraries were constructed by 5' RACE. The listed sequencing device is Illumina NovaSeq 6000. Starting from the raw public reads, TCRdb applied fastp trimming at Q25, assembled clones with MiXCR and retained in-frame beta chains. Every CDR3 protein is listed once, alongside the most common genes and DNA of its rows. For this sample there are roughly 68,000 distinct CDR3 sequences; 16% appear just once. Roughly 33% of the sample lies in the top ten. The sample consisted of PBMCs or a T cell subset sorted from them (not recorded which). The receptors were gathered from an adult woman who had mild COVID-19 (a few samples of this study predate the infection). The sample titles of this study are shuffled in the database, so cell type and time point are left out; the donor was told from shared clones.

The chain is built from TRBV6-4 and TRBJ1-6; no firm D call. The germline V gene encodes CDR1 MRHNA and CDR2 SNTAGT. The ends were cut back, 2 bases at V and 11 bases at J, with 10 bases in the middle. This CDR3 contains 13 residues. The CDR3 spells CASSDGWLAPLHF. In DNA form, the CDR3 reads TGTGCCAGCAGTGACGGATGGCTAGCACCCCTCCACTTT.

This clonotype has more than one count but fewer than ten. This sequence joins TRBV7-9 and TRBJ1-6; D call uncertain. Trimming cost V 2 bases and J 7 bases, with 15 bases left between them. In germline, CDR1 is SEHNR, CDR2 FQNEAQ (reference sequence). The CDR3 sequence is 16 residues long. In nucleotides, the CDR3 is TGTGCCAGCAGCTTACCCATGGATCAGGAGAATTCACCCCTCCACTTT. The encoded protein is CASSLPMDQENSPLHF.

The CDR3 DNA is TGCAGTGCTAGCCGCGGGGTGGAATCCTACGAGCAGTACTTC. Encoded protein: CSASRGVESYEQYF. V gene TRBV20-1 combines with J gene TRBJ2-7; possibly TRBD2 for D (6 bases). Trimming stripped 3 bases from V and 1 base from J, with 13 bases between. This CDR3 region has 14 residues. Looked up from germline, CDR1 is DFQATT and CDR2 is SNEGSKA (reference sequence).

CDR3 in amino acids: CATSWGGAGRVDAFF. The CDR3 coding sequence is TGTGCCACCTCCTGGGGCGGGGCAGGGCGAGTCGATGCTTTCTTT. V is TRBV19 and J is TRBJ1-1, with a weak D call TRBD1 (5 bases). Germline CDR1 reads LNHDA; CDR2 reads SQIVND (reference sequence). The CDR3 length is 15 residues. The V end was cut by 10 bases, the J end by 11 bases, with 29 bases between.

The chain combines TRBV11-2 with TRBJ2-3; unclear D gene. V lost 0 bases, J lost 3 bases, and 13 bases lay in between. The CDR3 is 16 amino acids. The germline gives CDR1 SGHAT, CDR2 FQNNGV. The CDR3 coding sequence is TGTGCCAGCAGCTTAGATGACTGGAGAATTACAGATACGCAGTATTTT. Translation gives CASSLDDWRITDTQYF.

The chain combines TRBV10-3 with TRBJ1-1; D is perhaps TRBD1 (6 bases). V gave up 3 bases and J gave up 7 bases, with 15 bases separating them. Germline CDR1 and CDR2: ENHRY and SYGVKD. This CDR3 is built from 14 residues. The CDR3 protein is CAISERQETSEAFF. DNA of the CDR3: TGTGCCATCAGTGAACGACAGGAGACGAGTGAAGCTTTCTTT.

The chain links TRBV9 to TRBJ2-1; weak D call: TRBD2 (5 bases). The CDR3 has 15 residues. Trimming left V 0 bases short and J 7 bases short, with 14 bases between. From germline, CDR1 is SGDLS and CDR2 YYNGEE. The CDR3 is CASSVDVGEVNEQFF. CDR3 DNA: TGTGCCAGCAGCGTAGACGTGGGAGAAGTAAATGAGCAGTTCTTC.

V is TRBV29-1 and J is TRBJ2-7, with D possibly being TRBD1 (6 bases). Germline V lookup: CDR1 SQVTM, CDR2 ANQGSEA. This CDR3 region has 17 residues. V was trimmed by 1 base and J by 3 bases, leaving 22 bases between them. The CDR3 coding sequence is TGCAGCGTTGAAGGGGGCGAGGGAGACAGGACCCACTACGAGCAGTACTTC. Translating it yields CSVEGGEGDRTHYEQYF.

This clonotype was seen more than once but under ten times. The chain links TRBV20-1 to TRBJ2-7; 8 bases align to TRBD1. V lost 4 bases and J lost 3; bases outside the gene matches: 11. The germline V gene has CDR1 DFQATT and CDR2 SNEGSKA (reference sequence). The CDR3 extends over 15 amino acids. CDR3 sequence reads: CSAIGRDRGLYEQYF. The CDR3 bases are TGCAGTGCTATTGGACGAGACAGGGGACTCTACGAGCAGTACTTC.